The 5 T cell receptor beta chains presented below share a single source sample, sequenced in a study of OX40 agonist ivuxolimab in advanced cancers. Libraries were prepared by immunoSEQ multiplex PCR; TCRdb keeps only in-frame clonotypes and omits some of them. The sample lists 55,000 to 65,000 clones; 80% to 90% were seen once. The sample here was CD4+ or CD8+ T cells sorted from blood, taken in a trial of the OX40 agonist ivuxolimab. The receptors derive from an adult with an advanced solid tumor such as melanoma, head and neck, liver or kidney cancer.

The chain employs TRBV18 and TRBJ2-2, with a weak D call TRBD2 (6 bases). In germline, CDR1 is KGHSH, CDR2 LQKENI. CDR3 length equals 13 residues. V lost 4 bases, J lost 3 bases, and 6 bases lay in between. CDR3 sequence: CASSLADTGELFF. The CDR3, as DNA: TGTGCCAGCTCACTAGCGGACACCGGGGAGCTGTTTTTT.

The chain carries TRBV4-1 and TRBJ2-7; 11 bases match TRBD2. The CDR3 length is 15 residues. After removal of 4 bases from V and 2 bases from J, the junction contained 4 bases not matched to a gene. Germline lookup yields CDR1 MGHRA and CDR2 YSYEKL. The CDR3 is CASSPISGRAYEQYF. CDR3 sequence (DNA): TGCGCCAGCAGCCCGATTAGCGGGAGGGCCTACGAGCAGTACTTC.

The gene calls are TRBV7-3 and TRBJ2-3; TRBD2 matches at 9 bases. Germline V gene sequence: CDR1 SGHTA, CDR2 FQGTGA. The CDR3 totals 16 residues. The ends lost 4 bases at V and 2 bases at J; junction bases unmatched: 7. CDR3 nucleotides: TGTGCCAGCAGCTCCGACCTAGCGGGATTCACAGATACGCAGTATTTT. Translation gives CASSSDLAGFTDTQYF.

The chain carries TRBV5-6 and TRBJ2-3; D is possibly TRBD2 (5 bases). The V end was cut by 0 bases, the J end by 7 bases, with 9 bases between. The CDR3 sequence is 13 residues long. The germline gives CDR1 SGHDT, CDR2 YYEEEE. CDR3 in amino acids: CASSLGGVNTQYF. CDR3 sequence (DNA): TGTGCCAGCAGCTTGGGGGGAGTGAATACGCAGTATTTT.

In this sample, this clone turned up once. The gene calls are TRBV5-5 and TRBJ2-5, with TRBD1 matching over 7 bases. V lost 6 bases and J lost 2; bases outside the gene matches: 16. The germline CDR1 and CDR2 sequences are SGHKS and YYEKEE (reference sequence). The CDR3 consists of 17 residues. CDR3 sequence reads: CASIPWARTGQQETQYF. The CDR3 bases are TGTGCCAGCATCCCATGGGCCCGGACAGGACAACAAGAGACCCAGTACTTC.